The 10 T cell receptor beta chains reported below all come from one sample, sequenced in a study of technical replicates of blood from a few donors. Produced via immunoSEQ multiplex PCR; TCRdb's table is partial and in-frame only. Here the sample spans more than 65,000 clones, roughly 96% being singletons. Input material: T cells isolated from PBMCs. The receptors stem from a human donor in good health.

V gene TRBV28 combines with J gene TRBJ2-7; 13 nucleotides match TRBD2. The J segment lost 1 base and the V segment lost 7 bases, leaving 4 bases of the junction unmatched. The CDR3 has 15 amino acids. From germline, CDR1 is MDHEN and CDR2 SYDVKM. CDR3 DNA: TGTGCCAGCATTATGGGACTAGCGGGATCCTACGAGCAGTACTTC. As protein: CASIMGLAGSYEQYF.

This sequence joins TRBV19 and TRBJ2-1; D may be TRBD2 (6 bases). The germline V gene encodes CDR1 LNHDA and CDR2 SQIVND (reference sequence). V shed 1 base and J shed 9 bases, with 10 bases lying between them. CDR3 size: 13 residues. CDR3 bases: TGTGCCAGTAGTATAGGCGGGGAACCTGAGCAGTTCTTC. Its translation is CASSIGGEPEQFF.

The chain is built from TRBV7-2 and TRBJ2-7; 9 bases map to TRBD1. V gave up 1 base and J gave up 4 bases; unmatched junction bases: 2. The CDR3 extends over 14 amino acids. The germline V gene encodes CDR1 SGHTA and CDR2 FQGNSA. CDR3 bases: TGTGCCAGCAGCTTAGAGGACAGGGGATACGAGCAGTACTTC. It translates to CASSLEDRGYEQYF. Combining the CDR3 with reference TRBV7-2 and TRBJ2-7 gives the whole variable domain GAGVSQSPSNKVTEKGKDVELRCDPISGHTALYWYRQSLGQGLEFLIYFQGNSAPDKSGLPSDRFSAERTGGSVSTLTIQRTQQEDSAVYLCASSLEDRGYEQYFGPGTRLTVT.

The V and J genes are TRBV10-3 and TRBJ1-4, with D hard to call. The V end lost 0 bases, the J end lost 7 bases, and 3 bases lay between the germline ends. CDR3 length: 12 residues. The germline V gene has CDR1 ENHRY and CDR2 SYGVKD. Written as DNA, the CDR3 is TGTGCCATCAGTGAGTCCGGTGAAAAACTGTTTTTT. Translated: CAISESGEKLFF.

The chain couples TRBV11-2 to TRBJ2-5, with a possible D match to TRBD2 (6 bases). CDR3 length equals 14 residues. The V gene lost 4 bases and the J gene lost 2 bases, with 11 bases spanning the gap. Germline values: CDR1 SGHAT, CDR2 FQNNGV. The CDR3 loop is CASSSRGVQETQYF. Here the CDR3 DNA reads TGTGCCAGCAGCTCGCGCGGGGTACAAGAGACCCAGTACTTC.

V usage is TRBV7-7 and J usage is TRBJ1-4, with TRBD1 identical over 7 bases. Germline V lookup: CDR1 SSHAT, CDR2 FNYEAQ (reference sequence). This CDR3 is 13 amino acids long. The V segment lost 5 bases and the J segment 7 bases; nucleotides outside the gene matches: 4. CDR3 in amino acids: CASSGTVGEKLFF. The CDR3 DNA is TGTGCCAGCAGCGGGACAGTGGGTGAAAAACTGTTTTTT. Full variable domain (missing parts from reference TRBV7-7 and TRBJ1-4): GAGVSQSPRYKVTKRGQDVTLRCDPISSHATLYWYQQALGQGPEFLTYFNYEAQPDKSGLPSDRFSAERPEGSISTLTIQRTEQRDSAMYRCASSGTVGEKLFFGSGTQLSVL.

The rearrangement links TRBV2 to TRBJ2-1; TRBD1 agrees at 7 bases. Germline V gene lookup returns CDR1 SNHLY and CDR2 FYNNEI. V shed 9 bases, J shed 0 bases, and the junction held 14 bases outside the gene matches. The CDR3 has 17 amino acids. CDR3 in amino acids: CASPLDRAPSSYNEQFF. The CDR3 region has the DNA TGTGCCAGTCCCCTCGACAGGGCGCCTTCCTCCTACAATGAGCAGTTCTTC.

The J gene is TRBJ2-3, the V gene TRBV5-6; 9 bases fit TRBD1. Trimming took 4 bases from V and 2 from J; bases not matched to a gene: 5. CDR3 length equals 15 residues. Germline V CDR1 and CDR2: SGHDT, YYEEEE. CDR3 bases: TGTGCCAGCAGCCTGGACAGGGGATACACAGATACGCAGTATTTT. Its protein is CASSLDRGYTDTQYF.

The V call is TRBV6-5, the J call TRBJ1-2, with D tentatively TRBD1 (6 bases). Germline V gene sequence: CDR1 MNHEY, CDR2 SVGAGI. The CDR3 has 14 amino acids. Deletions cut 0 bases from V and 7 bases from J, with 12 bases between. The CDR3 bases are TGTGCCAGCAGTTACTCGAAGACAGGAGGTGGCTACACCTTC. Translating gives CASSYSKTGGGYTF.

The chain recombines TRBV19 with TRBJ1-5; D is undetermined. CDR1 is LNHDA, CDR2 SQIVND, per germline (reference sequence). Deletions cut 0 bases from V and 10 bases from J, with 13 bases between. The CDR3 is made up of 14 amino acids. The CDR3 is CASSIDGELPPQHF. CDR3 sequence (DNA): TGTGCCAGTAGTATAGATGGCGAACTACCACCCCAGCATTTT.